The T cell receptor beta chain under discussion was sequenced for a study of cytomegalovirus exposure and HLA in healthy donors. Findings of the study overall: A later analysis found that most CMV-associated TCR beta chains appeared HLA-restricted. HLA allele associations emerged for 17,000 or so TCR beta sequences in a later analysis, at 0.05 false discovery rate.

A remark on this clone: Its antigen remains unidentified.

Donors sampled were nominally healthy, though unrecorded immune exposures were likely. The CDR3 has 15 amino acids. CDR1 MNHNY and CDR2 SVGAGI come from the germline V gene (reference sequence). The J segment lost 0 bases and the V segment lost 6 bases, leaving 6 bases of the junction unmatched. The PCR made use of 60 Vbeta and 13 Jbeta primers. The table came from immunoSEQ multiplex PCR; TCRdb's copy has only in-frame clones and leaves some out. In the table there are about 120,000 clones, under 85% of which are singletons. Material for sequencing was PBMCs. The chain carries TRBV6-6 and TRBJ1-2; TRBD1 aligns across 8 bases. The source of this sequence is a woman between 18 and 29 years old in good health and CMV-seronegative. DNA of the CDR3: TGTGCCAGCAGCCAGACAGGGGCAACTAACTATGGCTACACCTTC. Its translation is CASSQTGATNYGYTF.